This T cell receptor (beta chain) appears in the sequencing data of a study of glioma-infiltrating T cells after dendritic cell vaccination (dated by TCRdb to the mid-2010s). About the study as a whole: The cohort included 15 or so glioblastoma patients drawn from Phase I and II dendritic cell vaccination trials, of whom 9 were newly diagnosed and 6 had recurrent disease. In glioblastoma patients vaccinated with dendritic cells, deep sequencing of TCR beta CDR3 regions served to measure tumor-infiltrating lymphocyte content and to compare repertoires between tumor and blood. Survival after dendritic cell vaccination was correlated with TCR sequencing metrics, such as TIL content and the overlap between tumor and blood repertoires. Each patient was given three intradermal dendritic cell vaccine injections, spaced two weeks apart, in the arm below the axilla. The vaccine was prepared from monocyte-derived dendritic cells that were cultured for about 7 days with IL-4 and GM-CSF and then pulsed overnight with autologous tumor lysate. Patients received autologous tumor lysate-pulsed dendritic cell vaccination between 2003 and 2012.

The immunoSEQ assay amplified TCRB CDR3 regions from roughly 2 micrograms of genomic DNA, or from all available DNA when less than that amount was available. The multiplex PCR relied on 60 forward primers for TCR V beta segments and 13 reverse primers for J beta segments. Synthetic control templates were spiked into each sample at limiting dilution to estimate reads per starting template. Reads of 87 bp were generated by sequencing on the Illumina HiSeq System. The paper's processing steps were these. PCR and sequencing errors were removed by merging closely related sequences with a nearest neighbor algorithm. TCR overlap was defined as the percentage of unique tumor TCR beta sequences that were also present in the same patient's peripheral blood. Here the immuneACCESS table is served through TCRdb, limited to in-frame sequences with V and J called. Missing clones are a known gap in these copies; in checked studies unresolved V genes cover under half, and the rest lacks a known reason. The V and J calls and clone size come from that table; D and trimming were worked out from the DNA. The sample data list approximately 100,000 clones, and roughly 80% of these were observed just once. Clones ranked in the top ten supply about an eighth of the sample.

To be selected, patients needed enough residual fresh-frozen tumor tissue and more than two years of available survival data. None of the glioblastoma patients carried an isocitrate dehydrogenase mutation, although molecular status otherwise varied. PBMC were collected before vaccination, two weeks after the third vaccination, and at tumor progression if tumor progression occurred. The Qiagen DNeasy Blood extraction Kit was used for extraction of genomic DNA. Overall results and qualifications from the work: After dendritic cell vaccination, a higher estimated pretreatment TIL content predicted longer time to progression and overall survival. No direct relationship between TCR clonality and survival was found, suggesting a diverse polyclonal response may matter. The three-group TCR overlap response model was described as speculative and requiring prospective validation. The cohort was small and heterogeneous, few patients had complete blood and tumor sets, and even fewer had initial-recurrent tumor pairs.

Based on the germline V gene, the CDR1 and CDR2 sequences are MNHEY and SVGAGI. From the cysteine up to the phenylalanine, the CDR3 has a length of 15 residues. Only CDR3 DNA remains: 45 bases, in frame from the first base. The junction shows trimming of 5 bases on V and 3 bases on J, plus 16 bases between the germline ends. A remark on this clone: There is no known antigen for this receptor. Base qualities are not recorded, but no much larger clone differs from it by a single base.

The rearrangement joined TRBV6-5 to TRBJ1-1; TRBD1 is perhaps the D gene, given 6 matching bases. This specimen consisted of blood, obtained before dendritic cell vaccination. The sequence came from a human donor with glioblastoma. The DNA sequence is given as TGTGCCAGCAGTAGAGGGGGGGTTGGGTACACTGAAGCTTTCTTT. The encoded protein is CASSRGGVGYTEAFF.